What follows are 8 T cell receptor beta chains derived from one specimen sequenced in a study of cytomegalovirus exposure and HLA in healthy donors. Both 60 Vbeta primers and 13 Jbeta primers went into the PCR. Generated by immunoSEQ multiplex PCR, the TCRdb table keeps only in-frame clones and is missing some. The sample holds around 190,000 clones; approximately 78% are singletons and the top ten take 13% to 15%. Material for sequencing was PBMCs. The origin of the receptors is a woman aged 30 to 39 in good health and CMV-seropositive.

This clone was picked up a small number of times. The gene calls are TRBV6-1 and TRBJ1-4; 8 bases match TRBD1. The CDR3 sequence is 13 residues long. Germline CDR1 is MNHNS and CDR2 is SASEGT. With 10 bases clipped from V and 8 bases from J, the junction kept 9 bases outside the gene matches. The CDR3 coding sequence is TGTGCCACCTTGACAGGGGTTAGCGAAAAACTGTTTTTT. It codes for CATLTGVSEKLFF.

V and J are TRBV18 and TRBJ1-2; the match to TRBD1 covers 7 bases. The junction had 10 bases not matched to a gene; V was cut back by 3 bases and J by 0 bases. CDR1 is KGHSH, CDR2 LQKENI, per germline. The CDR3 runs 17 residues. CDR3 in DNA: TGTGCCAGCTCACCGACAGGGAGTTTTGCCTCTAACTATGGCTACACCTTC. It encodes CASSPTGSFASNYGYTF.

The gene calls are TRBV4-3 and TRBJ2-3; TRBD2 agrees at 9 bases. Germline V gives CDR1 LGHNA, CDR2 YSLEER. V shed 2 bases, J shed 4 bases, and the junction held 10 bases outside the gene matches. This CDR3 spans 17 amino acids. The CDR3 is CASSQLPGLAVPDTQYF. The DNA of the CDR3 is TGCGCCAGCAGCCAACTACCGGGACTAGCTGTCCCAGATACGCAGTATTTT.

This CDR3 is CSAILGGRWYEQYF. CDR3 bases: TGCAGCGCAATCCTCGGCGGGAGGTGGTACGAGCAGTACTTC. The rearrangement links TRBV29-1 to TRBJ2-7; TRBD2 agrees at 8 bases. The CDR3 totals 14 residues. Germline CDR1 reads SQVTM; CDR2 reads ANQGSEA. With V trimmed by 7 bases and J by 4 bases, 12 bases remained unmatched.

For this clone: The sample has other DNA sequences that encode this CDR3 too. The gene calls are TRBV19 and TRBJ1-2; TRBD1 aligns across 11 bases. Germline V gene sequence: CDR1 LNHDA, CDR2 SQIVND (reference sequence). This CDR3 comprises 14 residues. V was clipped by 5 bases and J by 7 bases; unmatched bases: 6. CDR3 nucleotides: TGTGCCAGTAGTCCTGGACAGGGGGCTCGTGGCTACACCTTC. Translated, it gives CASSPGQGARGYTF.

The chain uses TRBV28 and TRBJ1-2, with D maybe TRBD1 (6 bases). Germline V lookup: CDR1 MDHEN, CDR2 SYDVKM. The CDR3 covers 15 residues. Trimming stripped 7 bases from V and 3 bases from J, with 18 bases between. For the CDR3, the DNA is TGTGCCAGCACCTCCTCAACAGGGCGACACTATGGCTACACCTTC. It translates to CASTSSTGRHYGYTF.

V is TRBV6-5 and J is TRBJ1-2, with 9 bases lining up with TRBD1. Germline CDR1 is MNHEY and CDR2 is SVGAGI. CDR3 size: 13 residues. V shed 6 bases and J 8 bases; nucleotides not matched to a gene: 7. CDR3 residues: CASRWTGEKGYTF. CDR3 DNA sequence: TGTGCCAGCAGATGGACAGGGGAAAAAGGCTACACCTTC.

The chain links TRBV11-2 to TRBJ2-5, with TRBD2 identical over 11 bases. The germline CDR1 and CDR2 sequences are SGHAT and FQNNGV. The CDR3 contains 14 residues. V shed 6 bases and J 4 bases; nucleotides not matched to a gene: 4. DNA of the CDR3: TGTGCCAGCAGTCAAGGGACTAGCGGAGAGACCCAGTACTTC. Its protein product is CASSQGTSGETQYF.